The 3 T cell receptor beta chains presented below share a single source sample, sequenced in a study of CD8 T cells in Susac syndrome (dated by TCRdb to the late 2010s). The library was built by means of the immunoSEQ multiplex PCR assay. RNA was extracted using the RNeasy kit, and roughly 0.45 to 1 microgram was reverse transcribed with random hexamers. Through fastp at Q25 and MiXCR, TCRdb rebuilt clones from the public reads, retaining in-frame beta chains. Every distinct CDR3 protein forms one entry, paired with its most common genes and DNA. Present in this sample are more than 250,000 distinct CDR3 sequences, under 95% of which were seen just once. The ten largest clones add up to over 0.05% of the sample. The sample taken for sequencing was CD4+ T cells from PBMCs. These receptors were collected from a human donor with multiple sclerosis.

V is TRBV18 and J is TRBJ1-1; D ambiguous. Germline CDR1 KGHSH, CDR2 LQKENI. V shed 8 bases and J shed 1 base, with 14 bases lying between them. The CDR3 covers 14 residues. The CDR3 sequence: CASALWTENTEAFF. The CDR3 DNA sequence: TGTGCCAGCGCACTTTGGACGGAGAACACTGAAGCTTTCTTT.

The V gene is TRBV19, the J gene TRBJ1-5, with D perhaps matching TRBD1 (6 bases). The V end was cut by 5 bases, the J end by 2 bases, with 16 bases between. The germline gives CDR1 LNHDA, CDR2 SQIVND (reference sequence). The CDR3 loop spans 16 amino acids. CDR3 coding DNA: TGTGCCAGTAGTCCCGGACAGTTGGGGGGCAATCAGCCCCAGCATTTT. It encodes CASSPGQLGGNQPQHF.

The DNA for the CDR3 is TGTGCCAGCAGCGCTTCCGGGACAGGGTACACCGGGGAGCTGTTTTTT. Protein sequence: CASSASGTGYTGELFF. V usage is TRBV9 and J usage is TRBJ2-2; 9 nucleotides agree with TRBD1. Losses at the gene ends were 3 bases for V and 3 bases for J; bases not matched to a gene: 6. CDR3 length equals 16 residues. The germline V gene has CDR1 SGDLS and CDR2 YYNGEE.